These T cell receptor beta chains were read from a single sample in a study of cytomegalovirus exposure and HLA in healthy donors. Some clones are missing from TCRdb's copy, which holds only in-frame ones; the method was immunoSEQ multiplex PCR. In the table there are more than 200,000 clones, 65% to 90% of which are singletons. Sequenced input: PBMCs. These receptors all come from a girl aged 10-17 years in good health and CMV-seronegative. Both conserved end residues are part of each CDR3. Fields, in order: CDR3 length, V gene, J gene, clone size, D gene, CDR3 DNA, CDR3 protein. D genes are given only for firm matches. Clone size, where shown, is once, few, many, or a class for clones that have expanded.

CDR3 length: 14
V gene: TRBV5-1
J gene: TRBJ2-3
clone size: -
D gene: TRBD1
CDR3 DNA: TGCGCCAGCAGCCCAGGACAGGGCACAGATACGCAGTATTTT
CDR3 protein: CASSPGQGTDTQYF

CDR3 length: 16
V gene: TRBV7-2
J gene: TRBJ1-4
clone size: -
D gene: -
CDR3 DNA: TGTGCCAGCAGCTTTGGATACCGGGACTACAATGAAAAACTGTTTTTT
CDR3 protein: CASSFGYRDYNEKLFF

CDR3 length: 14
V gene: TRBV7-3
J gene: TRBJ2-1
clone size: once
D gene: TRBD2
CDR3 DNA: TGTGCCAGCAGCTTATTAGCGGGAAACAATGAGCAGTTCTTC
CDR3 protein: CASSLLAGNNEQFF

CDR3 length: 15
V gene: TRBV2
J gene: TRBJ1-1
clone size: -
D gene: TRBD1
CDR3 DNA: TGTGCCAGCAGTTTCCTAACACAGGGGGCGAAAGGGGCTTTCTTT
CDR3 protein: CASSFLTQGAKGAFF

CDR3 length: 15
V gene: TRBV6-1
J gene: TRBJ2-5
clone size: -
D gene: TRBD2
CDR3 DNA: TGTGCCAGCACCAAGGGACTAGCGGGAGGGAAGACCCAGTACTTC
CDR3 protein: CASTKGLAGGKTQYF

CDR3 length: 12
V gene: TRBV2
J gene: TRBJ2-7
clone size: -
D gene: TRBD2
CDR3 DNA: TGTGCCAGCCGGGGGGGAGCCTACGAGCAGTACTTC
CDR3 protein: CASRGGAYEQYF

CDR3 length: 14
V gene: TRBV19
J gene: TRBJ2-5
clone size: -
D gene: -
CDR3 DNA: TGTGCCAGTAGTCCAACCGGGACATTAGAGACCCAGTACTTC
CDR3 protein: CASSPTGTLETQYF

CDR3 length: 11
V gene: TRBV7-2
J gene: TRBJ2-7
clone size: -
D gene: -
CDR3 DNA: TGTGCCAGCAGCAACACCTACGAGCAGTACTTC
CDR3 protein: CASSNTYEQYF

CDR3 length: 17
V gene: TRBV7-2
J gene: TRBJ2-7
clone size: -
D gene: TRBD2
CDR3 DNA: TGTGCCAGCAGCTTACCGACTAGCGGGGGGGCGACCTACGAGCAGTACTTC
CDR3 protein: CASSLPTSGGATYEQYF

CDR3 length: 15
V gene: TRBV25-1
J gene: TRBJ2-7
clone size: -
D gene: TRBD1
CDR3 DNA: TGTGCCAGCAGTGACTCAGGACAGGGCCACGACGAGCAGTACTTC
CDR3 protein: CASSDSGQGHDEQYF

CDR3 length: 14
V gene: TRBV4-1
J gene: TRBJ1-1
clone size: -
D gene: -
CDR3 DNA: TGCGCCAGCAGCCCACCGAGGAGGGAGACTGAAGCTTTCTTT
CDR3 protein: CASSPPRRETEAFF

CDR3 length: 16
V gene: TRBV19
J gene: TRBJ1-5
clone size: -
D gene: TRBD1
CDR3 DNA: TGTGCCAGTACCCCGACGGACAGGGGGATGGATCAGCCCCAGCATTTT
CDR3 protein: CASTPTDRGMDQPQHF

CDR3 length: 15
V gene: TRBV9
J gene: TRBJ2-3
clone size: -
D gene: -
CDR3 DNA: TGTGCCAGCAGCGTAGTAGTGGGGCGCACAGATACGCAGTATTTT
CDR3 protein: CASSVVVGRTDTQYF

CDR3 length: 13
V gene: TRBV30
J gene: TRBJ1-5
clone size: -
D gene: -
CDR3 DNA: TGTGCCTGGAGTGTGAGAAGCAATCAGCCCCAGCATTTT
CDR3 protein: CAWSVRSNQPQHF

CDR3 length: 15
V gene: TRBV5-1
J gene: TRBJ1-6
clone size: -
D gene: -
CDR3 DNA: TGCGCCAGCAGCTTGGTTACTGGGGGGAATTCGCCCCTCCACTTT
CDR3 protein: CASSLVTGGNSPLHF

CDR3 length: 15
V gene: TRBV28
J gene: TRBJ2-7
clone size: -
D gene: -
CDR3 DNA: TGTGCCAGCAGTCCTAAACTCACAGGCGCGGCCGAGCAGTACTTC
CDR3 protein: CASSPKLTGAAEQYF

CDR3 length: 14
V gene: TRBV28
J gene: TRBJ1-1
clone size: -
D gene: -
CDR3 DNA: TGTGCCAGCAGTCAGACAGGAATGGACACTGAAGCTTTCTTT
CDR3 protein: CASSQTGMDTEAFF

CDR3 length: 14
V gene: TRBV7-9
J gene: TRBJ2-5
clone size: -
D gene: TRBD1
CDR3 DNA: TGTGCCAGCAGCCCGACAGGGGGGCGAGAGACCCAGTACTTC
CDR3 protein: CASSPTGGRETQYF

CDR3 length: 12
V gene: TRBV5-1
J gene: TRBJ2-7
clone size: -
D gene: -
CDR3 DNA: TGCGCCAGCAGCATACAGGGTTACGAGCAGTACTTC
CDR3 protein: CASSIQGYEQYF

CDR3 length: 15
V gene: TRBV7-2
J gene: TRBJ1-2
clone size: -
D gene: TRBD1
CDR3 DNA: TGTGCCAGCAGCTTGGGACAGGGTCAAAACTATGGCTACACCTTC
CDR3 protein: CASSLGQGQNYGYTF

CDR3 length: 11
V gene: TRBV20-1
J gene: TRBJ1-1
clone size: -
D gene: -
CDR3 DNA: TGCAGTGCTGACCAGAGGGCTGAAGCTTTCTTT
CDR3 protein: CSADQRAEAFF

CDR3 length: 14
V gene: TRBV19
J gene: TRBJ1-5
clone size: few
D gene: TRBD1
CDR3 DNA: TGTGCCAGTAGTAGGGGACAGGTCAACCAGCCCCAGCATTTT
CDR3 protein: CASSRGQVNQPQHF

CDR3 length: 15
V gene: TRBV4-3
J gene: TRBJ2-5
clone size: -
D gene: TRBD1
CDR3 DNA: TGCGCCAGCAGCCATGGGACAGGGTTCCAAGAGACCCAGTACTTC
CDR3 protein: CASSHGTGFQETQYF

CDR3 length: 13
V gene: TRBV7-3
J gene: TRBJ2-7
clone size: -
D gene: TRBD2
CDR3 DNA: TGTGCCAGCAAGAAGGGTAGCGGGATCGAGCAGTACTTC
CDR3 protein: CASKKGSGIEQYF

CDR3 length: 15
V gene: TRBV4-3
J gene: TRBJ1-1
clone size: -
D gene: TRBD1
CDR3 DNA: TGCGCCAGCAGCCATAACGCAGGGGGAGTCACTGAAGCTTTCTTT
CDR3 protein: CASSHNAGGVTEAFF

CDR3 length: 14
V gene: TRBV7-9
J gene: TRBJ2-1
clone size: -
D gene: TRBD1
CDR3 DNA: TGTGCCAGCAGCATCCGGGGACAGGTTTCTTCGCAGTTCTTC
CDR3 protein: CASSIRGQVSSQFF

CDR3 length: 16
V gene: TRBV6-5
J gene: TRBJ2-5
clone size: -
D gene: -
CDR3 DNA: TGTGCCAGCAGTTACTCGACAGGCGGCCCGCGAGAGACCCAGTACTTC
CDR3 protein: CASSYSTGGPRETQYF

CDR3 length: 12
V gene: TRBV28
J gene: TRBJ2-7
clone size: -
D gene: -
CDR3 DNA: TGTGCCAGCAGTGGAGGACCGTCCGAGCAGTACTTC
CDR3 protein: CASSGGPSEQYF

CDR3 length: 14
V gene: TRBV28
J gene: TRBJ2-5
clone size: -
D gene: -
CDR3 DNA: TGTGCCAGCAGTTTAATGGGACTCGGAGAGACCCAGTACTTC
CDR3 protein: CASSLMGLGETQYF

CDR3 length: 15
V gene: TRBV6-4
J gene: TRBJ2-2
clone size: -
D gene: TRBD2
CDR3 DNA: TGTGCCAGCAGTGTCGAAGCGGGAGGGCCCGGGGAGCTGTTTTTT
CDR3 protein: CASSVEAGGPGELFF

CDR3 length: 12
V gene: TRBV28
J gene: TRBJ2-1
clone size: -
D gene: -
CDR3 DNA: TGTGCCAGCAGTTTAGCTTTAAACTTGGTGTTCTTC
CDR3 protein: CASSLALNLVFF

CDR3 length: 15
V gene: TRBV9
J gene: TRBJ2-2
clone size: -
D gene: TRBD1
CDR3 DNA: TGTGCCAGCAGCCCGAGGGACAGGGCAACCGGGGAGCTGTTTTTT
CDR3 protein: CASSPRDRATGELFF

CDR3 length: 17
V gene: TRBV9
J gene: TRBJ1-2
clone size: once
D gene: -
CDR3 DNA: TGTGCCAGCAGCGTAGCGCCGCACGACAACCCTAACTATGGCTACACCTTC
CDR3 protein: CASSVAPHDNPNYGYTF

CDR3 length: 18
V gene: TRBV4-1
J gene: TRBJ2-3
clone size: -
D gene: TRBD2
CDR3 DNA: TGCGCCAGCAGCCAAGACCGACTAGCGGAGTTTCTCACAGATACGCAGTATTTT
CDR3 protein: CASSQDRLAEFLTDTQYF

CDR3 length: 12
V gene: TRBV9
J gene: TRBJ1-2
clone size: -
D gene: -
CDR3 DNA: TGTGCCAGCAGCGCCCAGGATTATGGCTACACCTTC
CDR3 protein: CASSAQDYGYTF

CDR3 length: 15
V gene: TRBV5-1
J gene: TRBJ2-1
clone size: -
D gene: -
CDR3 DNA: TGCGCCAGCAGCTTGGATGGGGCGCCAAGGAATGAGCAGTTCTTC
CDR3 protein: CASSLDGAPRNEQFF

CDR3 length: 14
V gene: TRBV18
J gene: TRBJ1-1
clone size: -
D gene: TRBD1
CDR3 DNA: TGTGCCAGCTCACCCGGACAGGGATACACTGAAGCTTTCTTT
CDR3 protein: CASSPGQGYTEAFF

CDR3 length: 15
V gene: TRBV29-1
J gene: TRBJ1-1
clone size: -
D gene: -
CDR3 DNA: TGCAGCGGCCAGGGGCAGGCGTATCAGGTCACTGAAGCTTTCTTT
CDR3 protein: CSGQGQAYQVTEAFF

CDR3 length: 16
V gene: TRBV15
J gene: TRBJ1-5
clone size: -
D gene: TRBD1
CDR3 DNA: TGTGCCACCAGCAGGGACGGGACAGTTAGCAATCAGCCCCAGCATTTT
CDR3 protein: CATSRDGTVSNQPQHF

CDR3 length: 14
V gene: TRBV21-1
J gene: TRBJ1-2
clone size: -
D gene: -
CDR3 DNA: TGTGCCAGCAGCAAAGTTGAGGGTACGTATGGCTACACCTTC
CDR3 protein: CASSKVEGTYGYTF

CDR3 length: 12
V gene: TRBV7-9
J gene: TRBJ1-6
clone size: -
D gene: -
CDR3 DNA: TGTTCCAGCAGCGGGCATAATTCACCCCTCCACTTT
CDR3 protein: CSSSGHNSPLHF

CDR3 length: 16
V gene: TRBV21-1
J gene: TRBJ2-5
clone size: -
D gene: -
CDR3 DNA: TGTGCCAGCAGCAGGGCTCTAGCGGGGGGGGGCGAGACCCAGTACTTC
CDR3 protein: CASSRALAGGGETQYF

CDR3 length: 15
V gene: TRBV27
J gene: TRBJ2-1
clone size: once
D gene: TRBD2
CDR3 DNA: TGTGCCAGCAGTCCGCTAGCGGGAGGAGAAAATGAGCAGTTCTTC
CDR3 protein: CASSPLAGGENEQFF

CDR3 length: 15
V gene: TRBV7-7
J gene: TRBJ2-7
clone size: once
D gene: -
CDR3 DNA: TGTGCTAGCAGCCCTACCGGGGGTGGTCCCTACGAGCAGTACTTC
CDR3 protein: CASSPTGGGPYEQYF

CDR3 length: 12
V gene: TRBV11-3
J gene: TRBJ1-1
clone size: -
D gene: -
CDR3 DNA: TGTGCCAGCAGCCATGCCGGGGCTGAAGCTTTCTTT
CDR3 protein: CASSHAGAEAFF

CDR3 length: 17
V gene: TRBV4-1
J gene: TRBJ2-1
clone size: -
D gene: -
CDR3 DNA: TGCGCCAGCAGCCATGCTTGGTCAGGAGGGGCGCAGAATGAGCAGTTCTTC
CDR3 protein: CASSHAWSGGAQNEQFF

CDR3 length: 15
V gene: TRBV4-3
J gene: TRBJ1-2
clone size: once
D gene: TRBD1
CDR3 DNA: TGCGCCAGCAGCCAAGGTGACAGGGGGTTCTATGGCTACACCTTC
CDR3 protein: CASSQGDRGFYGYTF

CDR3 length: 10
V gene: TRBV21-1
J gene: TRBJ2-7
clone size: few
D gene: -
CDR3 DNA: TGTGCCAGGCGGGACAGCCAGCAGTACTTC
CDR3 protein: CARRDSQQYF

CDR3 length: 15
V gene: TRBV7-9
J gene: TRBJ1-1
clone size: -
D gene: TRBD1
CDR3 DNA: TGTGCCAGCAGCTCAGGACAGGGTGGATACCCGGAAGCTTTCTTT
CDR3 protein: CASSSGQGGYPEAFF

CDR3 length: 13
V gene: TRBV30
J gene: TRBJ1-1
clone size: -
D gene: -
CDR3 DNA: TGTGCCTGGAGCGGACAGATGAACACTGAAGCTTTCTTT
CDR3 protein: CAWSGQMNTEAFF

CDR3 length: 13
V gene: TRBV7-8
J gene: TRBJ1-1
clone size: -
D gene: -
CDR3 DNA: TGTGCCAGCAGCTCTACAGGGATCGCTGAAGCTTTCTTT
CDR3 protein: CASSSTGIAEAFF

CDR3 length: 17
V gene: TRBV9
J gene: TRBJ2-5
clone size: -
D gene: TRBD2
CDR3 DNA: TGTGCCAGCAGCGTAGGGGCTAGCGGGGGGAGCATGGAGACCCAGTACTTC
CDR3 protein: CASSVGASGGSMETQYF

CDR3 length: 15
V gene: TRBV5-1
J gene: TRBJ2-2
clone size: once
D gene: TRBD1
CDR3 DNA: TGCGCCAGCAGCTTGTCGACAGGGGAGAACGGGGAGCTGTTTTTT
CDR3 protein: CASSLSTGENGELFF

CDR3 length: 15
V gene: TRBV5-1
J gene: TRBJ2-3
clone size: -
D gene: -
CDR3 DNA: TGCGCCAGCAGCCATATCGACAGACATATTGATACGCAGTATTTT
CDR3 protein: CASSHIDRHIDTQYF

CDR3 length: 15
V gene: TRBV6-4
J gene: TRBJ2-6
clone size: -
D gene: -
CDR3 DNA: TGTGCCAGCAGCGCGACAAGCGGTGCGGCCAACGTCCTGACTTTC
CDR3 protein: CASSATSGAANVLTF

CDR3 length: 14
V gene: TRBV5-1
J gene: TRBJ1-1
clone size: -
D gene: -
CDR3 DNA: TGCGCCAGCAGCACCGGGATCATGAACACTGAAGCTTTCTTT
CDR3 protein: CASSTGIMNTEAFF

CDR3 length: 14
V gene: TRBV4-3
J gene: TRBJ1-2
clone size: -
D gene: TRBD1
CDR3 DNA: TGCGCCAGCAGCCAACGGGACAGGGACAGGGGCTACACCTTC
CDR3 protein: CASSQRDRDRGYTF

CDR3 length: 13
V gene: TRBV30
J gene: TRBJ2-7
clone size: -
D gene: -
CDR3 DNA: TGTGCCTGGAGCGGGGACATATCCTACGAGCAGTACTTC
CDR3 protein: CAWSGDISYEQYF